This T cell receptor beta chain was captured by sequencing in a study of T-cell memory formation after mild COVID-19 (dated by TCRdb to the early 2020s). About the full investigation: TCR sequence clusters from the two donors were found to be largely donor specific. In two donors, T-cell clones that expanded and contracted after mild COVID-19 were followed by sequencing TCRalpha and TCRbeta repertoires longitudinally. The cohort was made up of two young adult volunteers, one female and one male, who were previously healthy. Broad study findings and their caveats: Contracting CD4+ clones appeared mostly in the CM and EM memory subsets, whereas CD8+ clones were enriched in EMRA. SARS-CoV-2 specificity was not confirmed for the second-wave clones peaking on day 37. Some responding clones were found in pre-infection memory, which suggests that pre-existing cross-reactive memory T cells took part in the SARS-CoV-2 response. Only two mild cases were covered by the study, and larger cohorts that include severe cases with pre-infection samples were considered necessary. Clones contracting from day 15 to 85 had balanced CD4/CD8 phenotypes, while a second wave expanding from day 15 to 37 was biased towards CD4+.

V is reduced by 4 bases and J by 3 bases, leaving a spacing of 12 bases between them. From the cysteine through the phenylalanine, the CDR3 covers 13 amino acids. Only the CDR3 region is kept as DNA, spanning 39 bases read in frame from base 1. The germline V gene (reference sequence) yields DFQATT for CDR1 and SNEGSKA for CDR2. Ficoll-Paque density gradient centrifugation was the method used to isolate PBMCs. Instrument on record: Illumina NovaSeq 6000. TCRalpha and TCRbeta cDNA libraries were built by 5'RACE with constant-segment primers, adding sample barcodes and unique molecular identifiers. Trizol reagent was used to extract RNA from every sample. Libraries were amplified in two PCR steps, with a second sample barcode and Illumina TruSeq adapters added in the second step. The libraries were sequenced on an Illumina NovaSeq using 2 x 150 bp paired-end reads. Per the source publication's procedure: Reads were demultiplexed and collapsed into UMI-guided consensus sequences with migec v1.2.7. Using mixcr v2.1.11, UMI consensuses were aligned to TRA and TRB V and J templates and then assembled into clonotypes. Expanded or contracted clonotypes were those called significant by both edgeR and NoisET, with noise models trained on biological replicates. For edgeR calls, the thresholds were a false discovery rate-adjusted p below 0.01 and a log2 fold-change of 1. PCA with hierarchical clustering of max-normalized trajectories of the 1000 most abundant clonotypes was used as exploratory dynamics analysis. Separately sequenced CD4+ and CD8+ repertoires were used to assign the CD4 or CD8 phenotype of responding clones. TCRdb reprocessed the public reads (quality trimming at Q25 with fastp, clone calling with MiXCR) and kept in-frame beta chains. Rows with one shared CDR3 protein collapse into an entry with the most common genes and DNA. TCRdb's processing, not the study's, gives the V and J calls here. The sample yields more than 55,000 distinct CDR3 sequences; over 7.5% were counted once. 0.9% to 1.5% of the sample goes to the ten largest clones.

This clonotype has more than one count but fewer than ten. The antigen it binds to is not known. Nothing much larger sits one base from this clone, and base qualities are not available. This clonotype originated in a man in his late teens or twenties who had mild COVID-19 (a few samples of this study predate the infection). The sample titles of this study are shuffled in the database, so cell type and time point are left out; the donor was told from shared clones. Sequences were obtained from PBMCs or a T cell subset sorted from them (not recorded which). The chain couples TRBV20-1 to TRBJ1-1; too little of a D gene remains to name it. The nucleotides are TGCAGTGCTACGTTTAGGGTAGACACTGAAGCTTTCTTT. Its protein is CSATFRVDTEAFF.